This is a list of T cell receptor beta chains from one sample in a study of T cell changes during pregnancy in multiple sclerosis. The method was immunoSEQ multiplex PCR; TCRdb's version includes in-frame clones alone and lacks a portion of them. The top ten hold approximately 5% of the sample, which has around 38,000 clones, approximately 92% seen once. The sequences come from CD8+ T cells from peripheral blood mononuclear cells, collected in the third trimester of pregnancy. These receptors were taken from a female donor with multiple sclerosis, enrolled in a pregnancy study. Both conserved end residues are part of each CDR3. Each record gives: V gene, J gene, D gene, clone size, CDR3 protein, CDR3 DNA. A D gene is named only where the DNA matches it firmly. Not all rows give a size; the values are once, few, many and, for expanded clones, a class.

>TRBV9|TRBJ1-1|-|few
CASSPSGYSAEAFF
TGTGCCAGCAGCCCCTCGGGTTATTCAGCTGAAGCTTTCTTT
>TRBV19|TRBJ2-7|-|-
CASSWGQGNEQYF
TGTGCCAGTAGTTGGGGCCAAGGGAACGAGCAGTACTTC
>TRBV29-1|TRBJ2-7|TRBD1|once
CSVEGGQGLRTYEQYF
TGCAGCGTTGAAGGTGGACAGGGCTTACGAACCTACGAGCAGTACTTC
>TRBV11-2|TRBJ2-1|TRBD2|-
CASSLLAGNNEQFF
TGTGCCAGCAGCTTACTAGCGGGGAATAATGAGCAGTTCTTC
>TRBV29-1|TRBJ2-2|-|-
CSVASNTGELFF
TGCAGCGTTGCTTCTAACACCGGGGAGCTGTTTTTT
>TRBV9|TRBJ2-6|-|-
CASSVETVRLSGANVLTF
TGTGCCAGCAGCGTAGAAACGGTCCGCCTCTCTGGGGCCAACGTCCTGACTTTC
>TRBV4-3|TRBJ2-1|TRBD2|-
CASSQDLAGGMSEQFF
TGCGCCAGCAGCCAAGATCTAGCGGGAGGCATGAGTGAGCAGTTCTTC
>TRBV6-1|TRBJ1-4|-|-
CASSGTGMKKLFF
TGTGCCAGCAGTGGTACGGGAATGAAAAAACTGTTTTTT
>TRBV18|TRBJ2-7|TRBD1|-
CASSPKTGAVEQYF
TGTGCCAGCTCACCTAAGACAGGGGCGGTAGAGCAGTACTTC
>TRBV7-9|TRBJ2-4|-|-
CASSPPRSDLAKNIQYF
TGTGCCAGCAGCCCGCCGAGGTCAGATCTAGCCAAAAACATTCAGTACTTC
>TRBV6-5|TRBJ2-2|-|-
CASSYYGGEVTGELFF
TGTGCCAGCAGTTACTACGGGGGAGAGGTAACCGGGGAGCTGTTTTTT
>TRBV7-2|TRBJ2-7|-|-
CASSRGLYGYEQYF
TGTGCCAGCAGCCGAGGACTCTATGGATACGAGCAGTACTTC
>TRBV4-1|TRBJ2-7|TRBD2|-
CASSRTSGDYEQYF
TGCGCCAGCAGCCGAACTAGCGGAGACTACGAGCAGTACTTC
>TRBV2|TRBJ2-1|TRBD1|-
CASQEDTGQHNEQFF
TGTGCCAGCCAAGAAGACACGGGACAGCACAATGAGCAGTTCTTC
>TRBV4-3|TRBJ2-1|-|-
CASSQDRGLSSYNEQFF
TGCGCCAGCAGCCAAGATAGAGGCCTGAGCTCCTACAATGAGCAGTTCTTC
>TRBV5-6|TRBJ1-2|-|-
CASSFPTAGNYGYTF
TGTGCCAGCAGCTTCCCGACAGCCGGTAACTATGGCTACACCTTC
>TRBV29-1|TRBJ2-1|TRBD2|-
CSVTLLAGGPGEQFF
TGCAGCGTTACATTGTTGGCGGGAGGGCCGGGTGAGCAGTTCTTC
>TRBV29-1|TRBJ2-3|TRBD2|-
CSVEGTSGFSDTQYF
TGCAGCGTTGAAGGGACTAGTGGGTTTTCAGATACGCAGTATTTT
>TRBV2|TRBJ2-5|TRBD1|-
CASSDTDRIGETQYF
TGTGCCAGCAGTGATACGGACAGGATAGGAGAGACCCAGTACTTC
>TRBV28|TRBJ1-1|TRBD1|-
CASTSLPPGQGAENTEAFF
TGTGCCAGCACTTCATTACCCCCGGGACAGGGGGCGGAGAACACTGAAGCTTTCTTT
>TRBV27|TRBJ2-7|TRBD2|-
CASSEREKPYEQYF
TGTGCCAGCAGTGAGCGGGAGAAGCCCTACGAGCAGTACTTC
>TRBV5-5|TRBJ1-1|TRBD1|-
CASSPTGGLTEAFF
TGTGCCAGCAGCCCGACAGGGGGCCTCACTGAAGCTTTCTTT
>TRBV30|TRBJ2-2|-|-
CAWSVLGNGELFF
TGTGCCTGGAGTGTACTGGGCAACGGGGAGCTGTTTTTT
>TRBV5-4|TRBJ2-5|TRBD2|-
CASSVAGGETQYF
TGTGCCAGCAGTGTAGCGGGAGGCGAGACCCAGTACTTC
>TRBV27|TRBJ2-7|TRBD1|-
CASSPLTGERFYEQYF
TGTGCCAGCAGTCCTCTTACAGGGGAACGGTTCTACGAGCAGTACTTC
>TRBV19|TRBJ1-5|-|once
CASSLGAAQPQHF
TGTGCCAGTAGTTTGGGGGCAGCACAGCCCCAGCATTTT
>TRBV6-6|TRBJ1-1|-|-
CASSLGATEAFF
TGTGCCAGCAGTTTGGGGGCCACTGAAGCTTTCTTT
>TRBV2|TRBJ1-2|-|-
CASSEVGGVDGYTF
TGTGCCAGCAGTGAAGTGGGAGGGGTCGATGGCTACACCTTC
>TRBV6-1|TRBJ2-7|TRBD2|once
CASSLLAGEVEQYF
TGTGCCAGCAGCCTACTAGCGGGAGAGGTCGAGCAGTACTTC
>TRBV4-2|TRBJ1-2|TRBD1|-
CASSPGGLRENYGYTF
TGTGCCAGCAGCCCAGGGGGGTTGCGGGAAAACTATGGCTACACCTTC
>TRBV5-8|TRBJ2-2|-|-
CASSLGSGPGGELFF
TGTGCCAGCAGCTTGGGGTCAGGGCCCGGCGGGGAGCTGTTTTTT
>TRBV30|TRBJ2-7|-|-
CAWSVTEYEQYF
TGTGCCTGGAGCGTTACAGAATACGAGCAGTACTTC
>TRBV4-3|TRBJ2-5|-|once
CASSRTTFETQYF
TGCGCCAGCAGCAGGACTACTTTCGAGACCCAGTACTTC
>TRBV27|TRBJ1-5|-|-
CASSLLGQPQHF
TGTGCCAGCAGTTTATTGGGCCAGCCCCAGCATTTT
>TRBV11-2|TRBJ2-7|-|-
CASSLTGSREQYF
TGTGCCAGCAGCTTAACGGGTTCCCGCGAGCAGTACTTC
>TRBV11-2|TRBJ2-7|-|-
CASSLVSSYEQYF
TGTGCCAGCAGCTTGGTGAGTTCCTACGAGCAGTACTTC
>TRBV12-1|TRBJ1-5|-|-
CASSFDHTGITGQGQPQHF
TGTGCCAGCAGCTTTGACCACACCGGGATTACAGGGCAGGGGCAGCCCCAGCATTTT
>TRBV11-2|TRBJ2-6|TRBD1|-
CASSLNHRGGGANVLTF
TGTGCCAGCAGCTTAAACCACAGGGGTGGCGGGGCCAACGTCCTGACTTTC
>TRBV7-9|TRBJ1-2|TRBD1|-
CASSSGTGFEGYTF
TGTGCCAGCAGCTCCGGGACAGGGTTTGAGGGCTACACCTTC
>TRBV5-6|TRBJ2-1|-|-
CASSHREPYNEQFF
TGTGCCAGCAGCCACCGGGAACCCTACAATGAGCAGTTCTTC
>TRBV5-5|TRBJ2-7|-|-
CASSQDHETGFYEQYF
TGTGCCAGCAGCCAAGATCACGAGACGGGGTTTTACGAGCAGTACTTC
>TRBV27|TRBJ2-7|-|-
CASRSAGEQYF
TGTGCCAGCAGGAGTGCGGGCGAGCAGTACTTC
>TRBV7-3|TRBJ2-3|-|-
CASSLNGAGGDTQYF
TGTGCCAGCAGCTTAAACGGAGCGGGTGGAGATACGCAGTATTTT
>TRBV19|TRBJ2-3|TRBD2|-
CASSIETPTSGTVPSSTDTQYF
TGTGCCAGTAGTATAGAAACCCCGACTAGCGGGACGGTCCCGTCTAGCACAGATACGCAGTATTTT